The entry that follows covers one T cell receptor beta chain sequence. Its antigen remains unidentified. These data are taken from a study of shared clonotypes between healthy human individuals. Broader study findings: Clonotype sharing across a few donors was observed for roughly 5% of naive CD4 clonotypes. The represented genetic and exposure-history diversity was limited by the small number of donors.

Using immunoSEQ multiplex PCR, the repertoire was profiled, and TCRdb retains in-frame clones only, with some absent. Altogether some 2,000,000 clones are present, roughly 95% being singletons, with the ten largest covering around 0.13%. V shed 3 bases and J shed 7 bases, with 11 bases lying between them. Germline lookup yields CDR1 SEHNR and CDR2 FQNEAQ (reference sequence). There are 13 residues in the CDR3. The chain carries TRBV7-9 and TRBJ2-3, with D possibly called TRBD1 or TRBD2 (6 bases each). The specimen sequenced was naive CD4+ T cells sorted from blood. Stated subset: CD45RA+ positively selected. The sequence was collected from a man aged 18-30 years in good health. CDR3 residues: CASSFGGGNTQYF. DNA for the CDR3: TGTGCCAGCAGCTTCGGGGGCGGAAATACGCAGTATTTT.